The 5 T cell receptor beta chains reported below all come from one sample, sequenced in a study of beta chain features in type 1 diabetes. Reverse transcribing all isolated RNA meant expressed TCRB transcripts were sequenced. Only in-frame clones appear in the TCRdb table, and some are missing; sequencing was by immunoSEQ multiplex PCR. The sample shows about 22,000 clones, less than 75% of them seen only once. The study's findings and limits: Type 1 diabetes patients had TCRB CDR3s that were shorter (moderately but significantly so) in all four CD4+ subsets.

Antigens of these TCRs are unknown. The sample taken for sequencing was stem cell memory CD4+ T cells from blood. All receptors derive from a man aged 18 to 30 with type 1 diabetes.

The table lists this clone with a count of one. The V call is TRBV18, the J call TRBJ2-5; 7 nucleotides agree with TRBD1. The assigned J gene may be wrong: the sequence end matches TRBJ2-7 better. Germline CDR1 KGHSH, CDR2 LQKENI. CDR3 length equals 16 residues. CDR3 in amino acids: CASSPPSTGASYEQYF. In nucleotides, the CDR3 is TGTGCCAGCTCACCACCTAGTACAGGGGCTTCCTACGAGCAGTACTTC.

The rearrangement uses TRBV4-3 and TRBJ2-1; possibly TRBD1 for D (5 bases). Germline loops: CDR1 LGHNA, CDR2 YSLEER. Between the trimmed V and J ends, which lost 1 base and 10 bases, there was a span of 17 bases. CDR3 size: 15 residues. The CDR3 sequence: CASSQVGKGVKEQFF. The CDR3 nucleotides are TGCGCCAGCAGCCAAGTGGGGAAAGGGGTGAAAGAGCAGTTCTTC.

This clone was seen only a few times. The chain joins TRBV27 to TRBJ2-3; 7 nucleotides match TRBD2. CDR1 MNHEY and CDR2 SMNVEV come from the germline V gene (reference sequence). The CDR3 runs to 16 residues. V lost 5 bases and J lost 2; bases outside the gene matches: 10. In DNA, the CDR3 is TGTGCCAGCAGTACTACGGGGGGATCCTTCACAGATACGCAGTATTTT. This sequence encodes CASSTTGGSFTDTQYF.

This chain links TRBV19 with TRBJ2-1, with D perhaps matching TRBD2 (6 bases). Germline assignment: CDR1 LNHDA and CDR2 SQIVND (reference sequence). The V gene lost 2 bases and the J gene lost 5 bases, with 13 bases spanning the gap. This CDR3 region has 15 residues. CDR3 DNA: TGTGCCAGTAGTATATCAGGACTACCAAACAATGAGCAGTTCTTC. Translating it yields CASSISGLPNNEQFF.

V is TRBV5-1 and J is TRBJ1-3; D might be TRBD1 (5 bases). Trimming left V 4 bases short and J 2 bases short, with 10 bases between. The CDR3 is made up of 14 amino acids. CDR1 and CDR2 (germline): SGHRS, YFSETQ. This CDR3 is CASSPEQAGNTIYF. The CDR3 DNA reads as TGCGCCAGCAGCCCGGAACAGGCTGGAAACACCATATATTTT.